What follows are 3 T cell receptor beta chains derived from one specimen sequenced in a study of preoperative IRX-2 immunotherapy in early breast cancer. The treatment was: preoperative locoregional IRX-2 cytokine immunotherapy. Sequencing was performed with immunoSEQ multiplex PCR; in TCRdb, only in-frame clones are kept and a portion is missing. The sample includes about 37,000 clones, around 82% of them seen just once. The source material was lymph node tissue, sampled after IRX-2 immunotherapy. The receptors derive from a human donor with breast cancer.

V gene TRBV6-8 combines with J gene TRBJ1-1; 11 bases match TRBD1. J lost 1 base, V lost 9 bases, and 10 bases had no gene match. In germline, CDR1 is MNHGY, CDR2 SAAAGT. The CDR3 spans 16 residues. The CDR3 spells CASSPRTGGRNTEAFF. CDR3 bases: TGTGCCAGTAGTCCACGGACAGGGGGCCGGAACACTGAAGCTTTCTTT.

The CDR3 DNA follows: TGTGCCAGTAGTATCGGGGCCAACACAGATACGCAGTATTTT. Translated, it gives CASSIGANTDTQYF. J is TRBJ2-3 and V is TRBV19; D possibly matches TRBD1 or TRBD2 (5 bases each). Germline values: CDR1 LNHDA, CDR2 SQIVND (reference sequence). This CDR3 has 14 residues. With 3 bases removed from V and 2 bases from J, the gap between germline ends came to 9 bases.

The chain recombines TRBV6-8 with TRBJ2-5; D might be TRBD2 (6 bases). Germline CDR1 is MNHGY and CDR2 is SAAAGT. The CDR3 runs to 16 residues. V lost 5 bases, J lost 2 bases, and 18 bases lay in between. The CDR3 here is CASSRPYVGGQETQYF. CDR3 bases: TGTGCCAGCAGTCGACCCTACGTGGGGGGTCAAGAGACCCAGTACTTC.